The entry below gives a single T cell receptor (beta chain) sequence along with its context. Its antigen is not known. Each donor was healthy, and each was a bone marrow donor. The record originates from a study of cytomegalovirus exposure and HLA in healthy donors. Study conclusions and caveats: Productive rates of about 90% or about 30% were seen for most TCR beta V segments in an earlier analysis. For TCR beta chains, V- and J-gene trimming was later linked to a missense DCLRE1C variant. Despite most TCR sequences being rare, some public TCRs occurred in many donors.

The PCR made use of 60 Vbeta and 13 Jbeta primers. The assay was immunoSEQ multiplex PCR, and TCRdb's table has in-frame clones only and misses some. Of under 200,000 clones listed, 60% to 80% are singletons. V was cut by 2 bases and J by 4 bases, with 12 bases left in between. Per germline, CDR1 MNHEY and CDR2 SVGAGI. CDR3 length: 15 amino acids. The gene calls are TRBV6-5 and TRBJ1-3; D is unresolved. Sequencing was carried out using PBMCs. This clonotype was sampled from a male donor in good health and CMV-seronegative. As DNA, the CDR3 is TGTGCCAGCAGTTACACATCGGGGATGGGAAACACCATATATTTT. Its translation: CASSYTSGMGNTIYF.